The present entry profiles one TCR beta chain with its context. It may be a read error: a sequence one base away is much more abundant. This sample is part of a study of molecular identifiers for immune sequencing clone quantification. From the PCR reads, TCRdb called clonotypes with MiXCR, one entry per CDR3 protein. Of about 65,000 distinct CDR3 sequences in the sample, about 18% were seen once. V lost 1 base and J 6 bases, leaving 15 bases between the germline ends. The CDR3 totals 15 residues. Germline V gene lookup returns CDR1 MGHRA and CDR2 YSYEKL. The clonotype was recovered from a human donor in good health. Some libraries in this study had Jurkat cell RNA spiked in. The chain combines TRBV4-1 with TRBJ1-2, with D possibly matching TRBD1 (5 bases). Sample: naive CD8+ T cells from blood, with Jurkat cell RNA spiked in. Sample subset: FACS-sorted CD8+CD4-CCR7+CD45RA+ naive T cells. CDR3 DNA sequence: TGCGCCAGCAGCCAAGGGTCTGACAGCAACCATGGCTACACCTTC. It yields the protein CASSQGSDSNHGYTF.